The 16 T cell receptor beta chains listed next were all sequenced from one sample in a study of cytomegalovirus exposure and HLA in healthy donors. 13 Jbeta primers and 60 Vbeta primers were used for the PCR. The method was immunoSEQ multiplex PCR; TCRdb's version includes in-frame clones alone and lacks a portion of them. The sample has 95,000 to 150,000 clones; about 70% are singletons. The sequenced sample was PBMCs. The receptors originated from a woman between 35 and 50 years old in good health and CMV-seronegative.

The chain joins TRBV6-5 to TRBJ2-7; 7 bases are shared with TRBD1. V lost 2 bases, J lost 4 bases, and 5 bases stayed unmatched. Germline V CDR1 and CDR2: MNHEY, SVGAGI. CDR3 length equals 14 residues. In DNA, the CDR3 is TGTGCCAGCAGTTACAGGGGGCGCTGGTACGAGCAGTACTTC. It codes for CASSYRGRWYEQYF.

The J gene is TRBJ2-7, the V gene TRBV28; 9 bases align to TRBD2. The CDR3 runs 13 residues. Germline V lookup: CDR1 MDHEN, CDR2 SYDVKM. Unmatched junction bases numbered 8, after V lost 10 bases and J lost 4 bases. DNA for the CDR3: TGTGCCACCGAGCGGGAGGCTTTATACGAGCAGTACTTC. Translating it yields CATEREALYEQYF.

V usage is TRBV7-8 and J usage is TRBJ2-5; 10 bases match TRBD2. Germline V gene sequence: CDR1 SGHVS, CDR2 FQNEAQ. The CDR3 contains 11 residues. V lost 8 bases, J lost 10 bases, and 4 bases stayed unmatched. The CDR3 DNA is TGTGCCAGCGGAACTAGCGGGGACCAGTACTTC. Protein product: CASGTSGDQYF. The full variable domain, its missing parts supplied by reference TRBV7-8 and TRBJ2-5, is GAGVSQSPRYKVAKRGQDVALRCDPISGHVSLFWYQQALGQGPEFLTYFQNEAQLDKSGLPSDRFFAERPEGSVSTLKIQRTQQEDSAVYLCASGTSGDQYFGPGTRLLVL.

The V call is TRBV4-3, the J call TRBJ2-1; weak D call: TRBD2 (7 bases). Germline CDR1 is LGHNA and CDR2 is YSLEER. There are 14 residues in the CDR3. Trimming pared 5 bases from V and 5 bases from J, leaving 13 bases between. For the CDR3, the DNA is TGCGCCAGCAGCGGGTGGGGGGGCGACAATGAGCAGTTCTTC. This sequence encodes CASSGWGGDNEQFF.

The chain combines TRBV6-1 with TRBJ1-2; the D gene is possibly TRBD1 (6 bases). This CDR3 has 16 residues. V lost 2 bases and J 1 base, leaving 14 bases between the germline ends. Germline assignment: CDR1 MNHNS and CDR2 SASEGT. The CDR3 region has the DNA TGTGCCAGCAGTGAATCCAGGGGACGGAATAACTATGGCTACACCTTC. Amino acids: CASSESRGRNNYGYTF.

J is TRBJ2-7 and V is TRBV28, with a possible D match to TRBD2 (6 bases). The germline V gene encodes CDR1 MDHEN and CDR2 SYDVKM. The CDR3 contains 14 residues. The V end lost 3 bases, the J end lost 3 bases, and 12 bases lay between the germline ends. CDR3 protein: CASSLEGLNYEQYF. The CDR3, as DNA: TGTGCCAGCAGTTTGGAGGGACTTAACTACGAGCAGTACTTC.

About this clone itself: The junction departs from germline at one end; a sequencing error may be responsible. The J gene is TRBJ1-2, the V gene TRBV18; possibly TRBD1 for D (6 bases). The CDR3 has 12 amino acids. Germline loops: CDR1 KGHSH, CDR2 LQKENI. The CDR3 DNA reads TGTGCCAGCTCAGCTACACAGGGCCCCCCGTCCTTC. Translation gives CASSATQGPPSF.

The V call is TRBV6-5, the J call TRBJ2-7; 11 bases are a match to TRBD2. The V gene's germline CDR1 is MNHEY and CDR2 SVGAGI. V lost 6 bases, J lost 1 base, and 5 bases stayed unmatched. This CDR3 comprises 15 residues. CDR3 DNA sequence: TGTGCCAGCAGCACCCGACTAGCGGGGTCCTACGAGCAGTACTTC. Translation gives CASSTRLAGSYEQYF.

The V gene is TRBV7-2, the J gene TRBJ1-6, with TRBD1 matching 7 bases. The germline CDR1 and CDR2 sequences are SGHTA and FQGNSA. The CDR3 has 14 amino acids. V trimming: 3 bases; J trimming: 5 bases; junction bases outside the gene matches: 1. CDR3 region: CASSFGTDNSPLHF. The CDR3, as DNA: TGTGCCAGCAGCTTCGGGACAGATAATTCACCCCTCCACTTT.

This CDR3 reads CASSYPDRDHYEQYF. DNA for the CDR3: TGTGCCAGCAGTTACCCCGACAGGGATCACTACGAGCAGTACTTC. V and J are TRBV6-5 and TRBJ2-7; 7 nucleotides match TRBD1. This CDR3 has 15 residues. Germline CDR1 and CDR2: MNHEY and SVGAGI. V shed 2 bases, J shed 3 bases, and the junction held 7 bases outside the gene matches.

V is TRBV21-1 and J is TRBJ1-6. TRBV21-1 is a pseudogene segment. This CDR3 comprises 15 residues. DNA of the CDR3: TGTGCCAGCAGCAAAGCTAGCTCCTATAATTCACCCCTCCACTTT. Amino acid sequence: CASSKASSYNSPLHF.

The V gene is TRBV6-4, the J gene TRBJ2-2; D is perhaps TRBD2 (5 bases). Germline-derived CDR1 and CDR2 are MRHNA and SNTAGT. The CDR3 is 16 amino acids. Trimming cost V 7 bases and J 0 bases, with 15 bases left between them. CDR3 amino acids: CASKAEASANTGELFF. The CDR3 DNA is TGTGCCAGCAAAGCGGAGGCTTCCGCGAACACCGGGGAGCTGTTTTTT.

This clone has only a few counts. The chain is built from TRBV9 and TRBJ2-5, with 9 bases aligning to TRBD2. The ends lost 3 bases at V and 4 bases at J; junction bases unmatched: 13. The CDR3 totals 17 residues. Germline V gives CDR1 SGDLS, CDR2 YYNGEE. The CDR3 nucleotides read TGTGCCAGCAGCGCCGGGGTAGCGGGAGATTTGGCAGAGACCCAGTACTTC. This encodes CASSAGVAGDLAETQYF. The variable domain in full, with the rest retrieved from reference TRBV9 and TRBJ2-5, is DSGVTQTPKHLITATGQRVTLRCSPRSGDLSVYWYQQSLDQGLQFLIQYYNGEERAKGNILERFSAQQFPDLHSELNLSSLELGDSALYFCASSAGVAGDLAETQYFGPGTRLLVL.

CDR3 region: CASSPTRRGDNYGYTF. In DNA form, the CDR3 reads TGTGCCAGCAGCCCCACGCGCAGGGGAGACAACTATGGCTACACCTTC. The chain links TRBV7-9 to TRBJ1-2; tentatively, D is TRBD1 (6 bases). The CDR3 contains 16 residues. V lost 5 bases and J lost 2, with 18 bases in between. In germline, CDR1 is SEHNR, CDR2 FQNEAQ (reference sequence). Full variable domain (outside the CDR3, taken from reference TRBV7-9 and TRBJ1-2): DTGVSQNPRHKITKRGQNVTFRCDPISEHNRLYWYRQTLGQGPEFLTYFQNEAQLEKSRLLSDRFSAERPKGSFSTLEIQRTEQGDSAMYLCASSPTRRGDNYGYTFGSGTRLTVV.

V is TRBV28 and J is TRBJ1-5; D remains unclear. CDR1 is MDHEN and CDR2 is SYDVKM in the germline V gene. CDR3 length: 14 residues. V was pared by 1 base and J by 5 bases, with 9 bases between. The chain's CDR3 is CASSLSSGYQPQHF. DNA for the CDR3: TGTGCCAGCAGTTTATCTTCGGGGTATCAGCCCCAGCATTTT.

This chain joins TRBV5-1 and TRBJ2-1, with D tentatively TRBD2 (6 bases). The germline CDR1 and CDR2 sequences are SGHRS and YFSETQ. The CDR3 is 16 residues long. V gave up 4 bases and J gave up 3 bases, with 17 bases separating them. CDR3 sequence (DNA): TGCGCCAGCAGCCCACGGCCCGCTAGCGACTACAATGAGCAGTTCTTC. This codes for CASSPRPASDYNEQFF.